These 26 T cell receptor beta chains originate from one sample sequenced in a study of blood T cell repertoires in COVID-19. The data were produced by immunoSEQ multiplex PCR, yet TCRdb's version contains in-frame clones alone and is incomplete. The profile shows around 100,000 clones, approximately 80% of them singletons. Material for sequencing was peripheral blood. The receptors here all came from a man aged 70-80 years with active or convalescent COVID-19.

This chain connects TRBV7-2 to TRBJ2-5; tentative D call: TRBD2 (6 bases). V gave up 1 base and J gave up 5 bases, with 11 bases separating them. Germline V CDR1 and CDR2: SGHTA, FQGNSA. The CDR3 totals 14 residues. This CDR3 reads CASSLVGGGETQYF. In nucleotides, the CDR3 is TGTGCCAGCAGCTTAGTTGGGGGAGGTGAGACCCAGTACTTC.

The chain couples TRBV18 to TRBJ1-2, with 8 bases matching TRBD1. V lost 6 bases, J lost 7 bases, and 7 bases stayed unmatched. Germline assignment: CDR1 KGHSH and CDR2 LQKENI. The CDR3 totals 13 residues. The CDR3 coding sequence is TGTGCCAGCTCCCCAAGACAGGGGTCTGGCTACACCTTC. It codes for CASSPRQGSGYTF.

The chain links TRBV28 to TRBJ2-7; D gene ambiguous. The V end was cut by 5 bases, the J end by 3 bases, with 14 bases between. Germline CDR1 MDHEN, CDR2 SYDVKM. The CDR3 length is 14 residues. The CDR3 region is CASSASGINYEQYF. The CDR3 nucleotides read TGTGCCAGCAGTGCCTCGGGTATTAACTACGAGCAGTACTTC.

V and J are TRBV27 and TRBJ1-2, with TRBD1 identical over 7 bases. Germline V gene data show CDR1 as MNHEY and CDR2 as SMNVEV (reference sequence). V was pared by 4 bases and J by 3 bases, with 5 bases of the junction left unmatched. CDR3 length equals 14 residues. The CDR3 sequence: CASSYRGWDYGYTF. CDR3 in DNA: TGTGCCAGCAGTTACAGGGGATGGGACTATGGCTACACCTTC.

The chain uses TRBV6-5 and TRBJ1-6, with 7 bases matching TRBD1. The CDR3 spans 14 residues. The ends lost 6 bases at V and 6 bases at J; junction bases unmatched: 5. The germline CDR1 and CDR2 sequences are MNHEY and SVGAGI. The CDR3, as DNA: TGTGCCAGCAGCCGGGGACAGCCTAATTCACCCCTCCACTTT. This encodes CASSRGQPNSPLHF.

J is TRBJ1-4 and V is TRBV5-6; TRBD1 agrees at 9 bases. The CDR3 has 15 residues. The ends lost 4 bases at V and 3 bases at J; junction bases unmatched: 4. From germline, CDR1 is SGHDT and CDR2 YYEEEE. The CDR3 coding sequence is TGTGCCAGCAGCGGGACAGGGTGGTCTAATGAAAAACTGTTTTTT. Protein sequence: CASSGTGWSNEKLFF. Complete variable domain (other parts from reference TRBV5-6 and TRBJ1-4): DAGVTQSPTHLIKTRGQQVTLRCSPKSGHDTVSWYQQALGQGPQFIFQYYEEEERQRGNFPDRFSGHQFPNYSSELNVNALLLGDSALYLCASSGTGWSNEKLFFGSGTQLSVL.

The gene calls are TRBV7-9 and TRBJ1-1, with D possibly being TRBD1 (6 bases). This CDR3 has 12 residues. Germline lookup yields CDR1 SEHNR and CDR2 FQNEAQ (reference sequence). V was trimmed by 4 bases and J by 8 bases, leaving 11 bases between them. The CDR3 sequence: CASSSTGFEAFF. CDR3 DNA: TGTGCCAGCAGCTCCACAGGGTTCGAAGCTTTCTTT.

J is TRBJ2-7 and V is TRBV19, with 11 bases aligning to TRBD2. The CDR3 sequence is 15 residues long. The V gene end was trimmed by 5 bases and the J gene end by 4 bases; junction bases not matched to a gene: 7. CDR1 is LNHDA, CDR2 SQIVND, per germline (reference sequence). The CDR3 DNA reads as TGTGCCAGTAGTTCTAGCGGGGGGCCCGCATACGAGCAGTACTTC. Translation: CASSSSGGPAYEQYF.

The rearrangement uses TRBV15 and TRBJ2-1; 7 bases agree with TRBD2. V was pared by 5 bases and J by 7 bases, with 14 bases of the junction left unmatched. Looked up from germline, CDR1 is LNHNV and CDR2 is YYDKDF (reference sequence). CDR3 length: 16 residues. The CDR3 DNA sequence: TGTGCCACCAGCCCGTCTCGCGGGAGTTTATGGAATGAGCAGTTCTTC. Its protein product is CATSPSRGSLWNEQFF.

The V gene is TRBV6-5, the J gene TRBJ1-2, with a tentative D call TRBD1 (6 bases). CDR1 and CDR2 from the germline V gene are MNHEY and SVGAGI. V was pared by 7 bases and J by 4 bases, with 10 bases between. The CDR3 is made up of 12 amino acids. CDR3 DNA: TGTGCCAGCAAGGACAGCACCTATGGCTACACCTTC. Translating it yields CASKDSTYGYTF.

This clone came up many times. The rearrangement uses TRBV9 and TRBJ2-3; 8 bases are a match to TRBD1. Germline-derived CDR1 and CDR2 are SGDLS and YYNGEE. Germline trimming cut 3 bases from V and 4 bases from J; bases unmatched to any gene: 1. The CDR3 extends over 13 amino acids. The CDR3 region is CASSAQGADTQYF. The CDR3 coding sequence is TGTGCCAGCAGCGCACAGGGGGCAGATACGCAGTATTTT.

The chain joins TRBV10-3 to TRBJ2-5, with D possibly matching TRBD1 (6 bases). The CDR3 totals 14 residues. Germline V gives CDR1 ENHRY, CDR2 SYGVKD. With 2 bases removed from V and 7 bases from J, the gap between germline ends came to 14 bases. The CDR3 nucleotides are TGTGCCATCAGTGAGGAGGGGGTGAGGGGGACCCAGTACTTC. The encoded protein is CAISEEGVRGTQYF.

This clone has a single count. V usage is TRBV24-1 and J usage is TRBJ1-3, with D tentatively TRBD1 (5 bases). Germline V gene sequence: CDR1 KGHDR, CDR2 SFDVKD. CDR3 size: 16 residues. V lost 4 bases to trimming and J lost 5 bases, with 17 bases between them. The chain's CDR3 is CATSEVWGRVRNTIYF. The DNA of the CDR3 is TGTGCCACCAGTGAAGTATGGGGCAGGGTAAGAAACACCATATATTTT.

This chain links TRBV11-3 with TRBJ2-7, with D possibly matching TRBD1 (5 bases). The CDR3 runs 13 residues. V lost 2 bases, J lost 1 base, and 6 bases lay in between. CDR1 and CDR2 from the germline V gene are SGHNT and YENEEA. CDR3 amino acids: CASSLRGSYEQYF. Written as DNA, the CDR3 is TGTGCCAGCAGCTTAAGGGGTTCCTACGAGCAGTACTTC.

The chain recombines TRBV6-2 or TRBV6-3 with TRBJ2-7; TRBD2 might be the D (5 bases). The CDR3 totals 16 residues. Germline V lookup: CDR1 MNHEY, CDR2 SVGEGT. Trimming removed 0 bases at V and 1 base at J, with 13 bases between. For the CDR3, the DNA is TGTGCCAGCAGTTACTCGACGGTAGCGTGGTCCTACGAGCAGTACTTC. Translating it yields CASSYSTVAWSYEQYF.

The V call is TRBV12-5, the J call TRBJ2-3; D gene unclear. Trimming removed 4 bases at V and 2 bases at J, with 10 bases between. This CDR3 region has 14 residues. CDR1 and CDR2 from the germline V gene are LGHNT and FRNRAP. CDR3 DNA sequence: TGTGCTAGTGGTTCCCCGTGGGCCACAGATACGCAGTATTTT. This translates into CASGSPWATDTQYF.

The chain uses TRBV30 and TRBJ1-2; TRBD1 agrees at 7 bases. The junction had 9 bases not matched to a gene; V was cut back by 3 bases and J by 8 bases. CDR1 is GTSNPN and CDR2 is SVGIG in the germline V gene (reference sequence). The length of the CDR3 is 13 residues. CDR3 nucleotide sequence: TGTGCCTGGAGGTCAAGGACAGGCCGAGGCTACACCTTC. Its protein is CAWRSRTGRGYTF.

The chain employs TRBV27 and TRBJ2-7; the match to TRBD1 covers 12 bases. This CDR3 is built from 13 residues. Unmatched junction bases numbered 0, after V lost 3 bases and J lost 6 bases. Germline-derived CDR1 and CDR2 are MNHEY and SMNVEV (reference sequence). The CDR3 DNA follows: TGTGCCAGCAGTTTGGGACAGGGGGCCGAGCAGTACTTC. This codes for CASSLGQGAEQYF.

This clone is a singleton in its sample. V usage is TRBV7-9 and J usage is TRBJ2-3, with TRBD2 matching 12 bases. Trimming took 3 bases from V and 0 from J; bases not matched to a gene: 7. The length of the CDR3 is 18 residues. Germline V gene data show CDR1 as SEHNR and CDR2 as FQNEAQ (reference sequence). The CDR3 here is CASSLAGGLAGSTDTQYF. The CDR3 DNA reads as TGTGCCAGCAGCTTGGCTGGGGGACTAGCGGGTAGCACAGATACGCAGTATTTT.

The chain has TRBV5-6 and TRBJ2-7; D possibly corresponds to TRBD1 (6 bases). V lost 2 bases to trimming and J lost 6 bases, with 18 bases between them. Germline V gene data show CDR1 as SGHDT and CDR2 as YYEEEE. The CDR3 has 15 residues. The CDR3 here is CASSLIGRGRVEQYF. In DNA, the CDR3 is TGTGCCAGCAGCTTAATAGGCAGGGGAAGGGTCGAGCAGTACTTC. The whole variable domain, filled in from reference TRBV5-6 and TRBJ2-7, reads DAGVTQSPTHLIKTRGQQVTLRCSPKSGHDTVSWYQQALGQGPQFIFQYYEEEERQRGNFPDRFSGHQFPNYSSELNVNALLLGDSALYLCASSLIGRGRVEQYFGPGTRLTVT.

The V call is TRBV5-1, the J call TRBJ2-5; TRBD1 matches at 8 bases. The CDR3 is made up of 15 amino acids. CDR1 is SGHRS and CDR2 is YFSETQ in the germline V gene. V shed 0 bases and J 5 bases; nucleotides not matched to a gene: 6. The CDR3 loop reads CASSLEQGARETQYF. CDR3 DNA: TGCGCCAGCAGCTTGGAGCAGGGGGCGCGGGAGACCCAGTACTTC.

V and J are TRBV15 and TRBJ1-1; the match to TRBD1 covers 9 bases. This CDR3 region has 13 residues. The V gene's germline CDR1 is LNHNV and CDR2 YYDKDF (reference sequence). Losses at the gene ends were 1 base for V and 7 bases for J; bases not matched to a gene: 1. For the CDR3, the DNA is TGTGCCACCAGCAGAGGGGACAGGGTTGAAGCTTTCTTT. The encoded protein is CATSRGDRVEAFF.

The V call is TRBV2, the J call TRBJ1-5; no clear D. Germline loops: CDR1 SNHLY, CDR2 FYNNEI. V lost 8 bases to trimming and J lost 5 bases, with 16 bases between them. There are 14 residues in the CDR3. The CDR3 sequence: CASSLRREDQPQHF. The CDR3 DNA reads TGTGCCAGCTCTCTGAGGAGAGAGGATCAGCCCCAGCATTTT.

This chain uses TRBV7-9 with TRBJ2-6, with TRBD1 identical over 7 bases. The germline V gene has CDR1 SEHNR and CDR2 FQNEAQ (reference sequence). Trimming took 1 base from V and 2 from J; bases not matched to a gene: 2. The CDR3 is made up of 16 amino acids. The CDR3 spells CASSLGGGAGANVLTF. In DNA form, the CDR3 reads TGTGCCAGCAGCTTAGGAGGGGGCGCTGGGGCCAACGTCCTGACTTTC.

This chain connects TRBV7-2 to TRBJ2-2; possible D gene TRBD1, 6 bases. There are 14 residues in the CDR3. Germline V gives CDR1 SGHTA, CDR2 FQGNSA. The germline V and J ends were trimmed by 5 bases and 3 bases, with 10 bases remaining between them. CDR3 DNA sequence: TGTGCCAGCAGCCTACAGGGATACACCGGGGAGCTGTTTTTT. It encodes CASSLQGYTGELFF.

The chain has TRBV27 and TRBJ2-1; D is unresolved. The CDR3 is 14 residues long. CDR1 is MNHEY, CDR2 SMNVEV, per germline (reference sequence). Trimming removed 5 bases from V and 6 bases from J, with 14 bases in between. The CDR3 region has the DNA TGTGCCAGCAGTCTGCTACCCCCGGGCAATGAGCAGTTCTTC. It translates to CASSLLPPGNEQFF.